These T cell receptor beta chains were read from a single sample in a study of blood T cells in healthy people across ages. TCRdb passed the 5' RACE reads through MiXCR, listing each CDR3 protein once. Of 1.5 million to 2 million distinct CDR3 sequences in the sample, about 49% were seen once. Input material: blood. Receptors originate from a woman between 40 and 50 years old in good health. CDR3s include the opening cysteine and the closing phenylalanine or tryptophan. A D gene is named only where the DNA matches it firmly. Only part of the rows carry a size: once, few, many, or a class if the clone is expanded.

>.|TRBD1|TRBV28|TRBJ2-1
TGTGCCAGCAGTTTCCTATCCGGGACAGGGTACAATGAGCAGTTCTTC
CASSFLSGTGYNEQFF
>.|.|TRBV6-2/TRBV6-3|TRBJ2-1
TGTGCCAGCAGTTACCTGGGGCGGATAAGCTCCTACAATGAGCAGTTCTTC
CASSYLGRISSYNEQFF
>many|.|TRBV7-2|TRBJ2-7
TGTGCCAGCAGCTCCAGGGACGAGCAGTACTTC
CASSSRDEQYF
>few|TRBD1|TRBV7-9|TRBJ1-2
TGTGCCAGCCCGGACAGGGGAGTTTCCGACTATGGCTACACCTTC
CASPDRGVSDYGYTF
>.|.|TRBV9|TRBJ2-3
TGTGCCAGCAGCGTATACCCACTCACAGATACGCAGTATTTT
CASSVYPLTDTQYF
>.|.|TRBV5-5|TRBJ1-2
TGTGCCAGCAGCTCCTACCAGGGTTCCGCGGGGGGCTACACCTTC
CASSSYQGSAGGYTF
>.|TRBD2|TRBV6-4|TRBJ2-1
TGTGCCAGCAGTGACTCTCCAGCTCTATGGGGGGGATACAATGAGCAGTTCTTC
CASSDSPALWGGYNEQFF
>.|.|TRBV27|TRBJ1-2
TGTGCCAGCAGTTCAGACCAGGGGCAAGGACGCTATGGCTACACCTTC
CASSSDQGQGRYGYTF
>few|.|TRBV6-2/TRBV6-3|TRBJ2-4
TGTGCCAGCAGGCACGTTGGGGAGGCAAACATTCAGTACTTC
CASRHVGEANIQYF
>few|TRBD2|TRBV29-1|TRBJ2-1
TGCAGCGCTGAGGGACTAGCGGGGACTGAGCAGTTCTTC
CSAEGLAGTEQFF
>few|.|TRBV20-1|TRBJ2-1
TGCAGTGCTTATAAATTGGCGGCAGCCCGATACAATGAGCAGTTCTTC
CSAYKLAAARYNEQFF
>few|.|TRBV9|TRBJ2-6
TGTGCCAGTAGTGTTCGGTCCTCTGGGGCCAACGTCCTGACTTTC
CASSVRSSGANVLTF
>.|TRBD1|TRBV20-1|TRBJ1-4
TGCAGTGCTCCAAGACAGGGATACGATGAAAAACTGTTTTTT
CSAPRQGYDEKLFF
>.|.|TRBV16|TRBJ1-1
TGTGCCAGCAGCCAATGGCAGGGATCGAACACTGAAGCTTTCTTT
CASSQWQGSNTEAFF
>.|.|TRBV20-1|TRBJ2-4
TGCAGTGCTGATCTGTGGATTAGTCAAAACATTCAGTACTTC
CSADLWISQNIQYF